This is a list of T cell receptor beta chains from one sample in a study of beta chain features in type 1 diabetes. Repertoires were generated with immunoSEQ multiplex PCR, while TCRdb's copy carries only in-frame clones and drops some. The sample records roughly 300,000 clones, roughly 13% being singletons. Sequences were obtained from naive CD4+ T cells from blood. All receptors derive from a man aged 25 to 45 with type 1 diabetes. CDR3s include the opening cysteine and the closing phenylalanine or tryptophan. D genes are given only for firm matches. Size is stated for part of the rows, as once, few or many counts, or as a class when the clone is expanded.

J gene	clone size	V gene	D gene	CDR3 DNA	CDR3 protein
TRBJ2-5	-	TRBV28	TRBD1	TGTGCCAGCAGACTGACAGGGGGCCAAGAGACCCAGTACTTC	CASRLTGGQETQYF
TRBJ2-2	few	TRBV7-2	-	TGTGCCAGCAGCTTAGGTCTTGCGAACACCGGGGAGCTGTTTTTT	CASSLGLANTGELFF
TRBJ2-2	few	TRBV25-1	-	TGTGCCAGCAGTGAAAGGGGTAGCGGCACCGGGGAGCTGTTTTTT	CASSERGSGTGELFF
TRBJ2-5	-	TRBV4-3	TRBD2	TGCGCCAGCAGCCGAATGCAGACTAGCGGAGGGGAGACCCAGTACTTC	CASSRMQTSGGETQYF
TRBJ1-2	-	TRBV5-1	-	TGCGCCAGCAGCTTGCGACAGTCGAAGGTTGTGGCTTATGGCTACACCTTC	CASSLRQSKVVAYGYTF
TRBJ2-1	-	TRBV28	TRBD1	TGTGCCAGCAGTTTGAGGACAGGGAGTTTCTTC	CASSLRTGSFF
TRBJ1-1	-	TRBV27	-	TGTGCCAGCAGTTTATGGGGGGGCCCGGGAGGAGCTTTCTTT	CASSLWGGPGGAFF
TRBJ2-5	-	TRBV16	TRBD2	TGTGCCAGCAGCCAATCTCCGGGAGGTACGGAGACCCAGTACTTC	CASSQSPGGTETQYF
TRBJ2-3	few	TRBV15	-	TGTGCCACCAGCAGAATTGGACTATCCACAGATACGCAGTATTTT	CATSRIGLSTDTQYF
TRBJ2-2	few	TRBV7-2	-	TGTGCCATTCCCGGGGGTGGGACCGGGGAGCTGTTTTTT	CAIPGGGTGELFF
TRBJ2-1	few	TRBV7-2	-	TGTGCCAGCAGCGCTACCAGGGTTTACAATGAGCAGTTCTTC	CASSATRVYNEQFF
TRBJ2-1	few	TRBV5-1	TRBD2	TGCGCCAGCAGCCCAGCGGGGTCCTACAATGAGCAGTTCTTC	CASSPAGSYNEQFF
TRBJ1-1	-	TRBV29-1	TRBD1	TGCAGCGTTGAAGAATACCCGGGACAGGGGGACACTGAAGCTTTCTTT	CSVEEYPGQGDTEAFF
TRBJ2-1	few	TRBV28	-	TGTGCCAGCAGTCTTAGCGGAAGGAGCTCCTACAATGAGCAGTTCTTC	CASSLSGRSSYNEQFF
TRBJ2-1	-	TRBV2	-	TGTGCCAGCAGCAATACAGGGTACAATGAGCAGTTCTTC	CASSNTGYNEQFF
TRBJ2-7	-	TRBV9	TRBD2	TGTGCCAGCAGCCCTAGCCGGGGGGGGTACGAGCAGTACTTC	CASSPSRGGYEQYF
TRBJ2-7	-	TRBV5-6	TRBD2	TGTGCCAGCAGCCCGGCGGGGGTGGTTTACGAGCAGTACTTC	CASSPAGVVYEQYF
TRBJ2-1	few	TRBV6-5	TRBD1	TGTGCCAGCAGCCGGGACAGGGGCGGGAATGAGCAGTTCTTC	CASSRDRGGNEQFF
TRBJ2-1	-	TRBV5-6	-	TGTGCCAGCAGCCTACAGGTACTTAGCTCCTACAATGAGCAGTTCTTC	CASSLQVLSSYNEQFF
TRBJ2-5	few	TRBV4-3	TRBD2	TGCGCCAGCAGCCAGGGGGGGTACGGGCAAGAGACCCAGTACTTC	CASSQGGYGQETQYF
TRBJ1-1	-	TRBV14	-	TGTGCCAGCAGCCAAGTGGGGGGAGCGAACACTGAAGCTTTCTTT	CASSQVGGANTEAFF
TRBJ2-5	-	TRBV9	-	TGTGCCAGCAGCGTACAGGGGCAGCCGGGAGAGACCCAGTACTTC	CASSVQGQPGETQYF
TRBJ2-5	-	TRBV9	TRBD1	TGTGCCAGCAGCCCGAGGACAGGTTCAGAGACCCAGTACTTC	CASSPRTGSETQYF
TRBJ2-7	few	TRBV7-2	-	TGTGCCAGCAGCTCCCGGCGGCGAAGCTCCTACGAGCAGTACTTC	CASSSRRRSSYEQYF
TRBJ1-1	few	TRBV5-4	-	TGTGCCAGCGAAAATATTGCGGGGGATATTAAGAACACTGAAGCTTTCTTT	CASENIAGDIKNTEAFF
TRBJ2-3	few	TRBV4-3	-	TGCGCCAGCAGCCAAGGGAGTGCGCACCGCACAGATACGCAGTATTTT	CASSQGSAHRTDTQYF
TRBJ2-1	-	TRBV14	TRBD2	TGTGCCAGCAGCCTACGAATTCCCGGGACTAGGGCCTACAGTGAGCAGTTCTTC	CASSLRIPGTRAYSEQFF
TRBJ2-5	few	TRBV7-8	-	TGTGCCAGCAGCTTTGGGCCGGTTAAAGAGACCCAGTACTTC	CASSFGPVKETQYF
TRBJ1-2	-	TRBV5-6	-	TGTGCCAGCAGCTTAGATAGTGCCTATGGCTACACCTTC	CASSLDSAYGYTF
TRBJ2-6	-	TRBV6-5	-	TGTGCCAGCAGTTCCCTTGGGGCCAACGTCCTGACTTTC	CASSSLGANVLTF
TRBJ2-7	-	TRBV7-9	TRBD1	TGTGCCAGCAGCGCTCGTCCGGGACAGGGAAAGAAGCAGTACTTC	CASSARPGQGKKQYF
TRBJ2-5	-	TRBV14	-	TGTGCCAGCAGCCAAGTCTTTAATAAAGAGACCCAGTACTTC	CASSQVFNKETQYF
TRBJ2-1	few	TRBV6-5	-	TGTGCCAGCAGTTCTTCTTTAGCGGAAGTCTACAATGAGCAGTTCTTC	CASSSSLAEVYNEQFF
TRBJ1-1	-	TRBV5-4	-	TGTGCCAGCAGCTCTTCCGGGGGTAGGCGTAACACTGAAGCTTTCTTT	CASSSSGGRRNTEAFF
TRBJ2-5	-	TRBV5-4	-	TGTGCCAGCAGCTTGTTTCCAGGGCCTAGAGAGACCCAGTACTTC	CASSLFPGPRETQYF
TRBJ2-5	few	TRBV25-1	TRBD1	TGTGCCAGCAGTGAATTCTACAGGGGGGCGGAGACCCAGTACTTC	CASSEFYRGAETQYF
TRBJ2-5	-	TRBV18	-	TGTGCCAGCTCATCCCTGCAGGGGGGCATAGGAGAGACCCAGTACTTC	CASSSLQGGIGETQYF
TRBJ2-5	few	TRBV7-9	-	TGTGCCAGCAGCTTACAGGGGCGGACCCAGTACTTC	CASSLQGRTQYF
TRBJ1-1	-	TRBV7-9	-	TGTGCCAGCAGCTTCGGATATGGGGGGGACACTGAAGCTTTCTTT	CASSFGYGGDTEAFF
TRBJ1-1	-	TRBV27	-	TGTGCCAGCAGTCCACGAACGACAGGGAACACTGAAGCTTTCTTT	CASSPRTTGNTEAFF
TRBJ2-1	few	TRBV19	TRBD1	TGTGCCAGTAGTCCCTTCCCGGGACAGGGTGTGAATGAGCAGTTCTTC	CASSPFPGQGVNEQFF
TRBJ2-5	few	TRBV18	-	TGTGCCAGCTCACCAGGGGGGAAAGAGACCCAGTACTTC	CASSPGGKETQYF
TRBJ2-5	few	TRBV5-1	-	TGCGCCAGCAGCTTGTCAGAACAAGAGACCCAGTACTTC	CASSLSEQETQYF
TRBJ1-1	few	TRBV9	-	TGTGCCAGCAGCGTAGATCATGTGAACACTGAAGCTTTCTTT	CASSVDHVNTEAFF
TRBJ2-3	-	TRBV28	-	TGTGCCAGCAGTCCGTCGGGGAGTACAGATACGCAGTATTTT	CASSPSGSTDTQYF
TRBJ2-5	few	TRBV5-1	TRBD1	TGCGCCAGCAGCTTGGCCTTGACAGGGGACCTCGGGTCCCAGTACTTC	CASSLALTGDLGSQYF
TRBJ2-7	few	TRBV18	TRBD1	TGTGCCAGCTCACTTGGACAGGGCTGGCACGAGCAGTACTTC	CASSLGQGWHEQYF
TRBJ2-5	-	TRBV11-1	TRBD2	TGTGCCAGCAGCTTTTGGACTAGCGCACTTGGGGAGACCCAGTACTTC	CASSFWTSALGETQYF
TRBJ1-5	-	TRBV21-1	-	TGTGCCAGCAGCAAATACGGGCAGTTAAAGGACAGGGGGAATCAGCCCCAGCATTTT	CASSKYGQLKDRGNQPQHF
TRBJ2-7	-	TRBV7-2	-	TGTGCCAGCAGCGCAGGGAAGGACCCTAGAAGGAACGAGCAGTACTTC	CASSAGKDPRRNEQYF
TRBJ2-7	-	TRBV2	-	TGTGCCAGCAGTGAGGGCCTCAACCACGAGCAGTACTTC	CASSEGLNHEQYF
TRBJ1-5	few	TRBV4-1	-	TGCGCCAGCAGCCTCGACAGCTCTGAATACAATCAGCCCCAGCATTTT	CASSLDSSEYNQPQHF
TRBJ2-3	-	TRBV19	TRBD2	TGTGCCAGTAGACTTAGCGGGTCTAGCACAGATACGCAGTATTTT	CASRLSGSSTDTQYF